Described below is a single T cell receptor (beta chain) sequence and its context. Antigen specificity is unknown. This record comes from a study of T cell repertoires in cytomegalovirus infection. Notes on the study in general: Dominating the ex vivo response were HLA-C-restricted CMV-specific TCR beta clonotypes.

MiXCR was run by TCRdb on the reads, yielding one entry per CDR3 protein. Of about 770,000 distinct CDR3 sequences in the sample, 25% to 35% were seen once. Germline V gene data show CDR1 as MNHNS and CDR2 as SASEGT. The CDR3 is 11 residues long. V was pared by 7 bases and J by 4 bases, with 6 bases between. The genes are TRBV6-1 and TRBJ2-3; D unclear. This specimen consisted of cultured CD8+ T cells from PBMCs, obtained from culture after CMV antigen stimulation. This receptor was taken from a human donor in good health (CMV status not recorded). Some clones in this sample may be carry-over from other donors' samples. For the CDR3, the DNA is TGTGCCAGCAAGACGGCAGATACGCAGTATTTT. This sequence encodes CASKTADTQYF.